The sequence of this T cell receptor beta chain was determined in a study of T cell responses to AZD1222 COVID-19 vaccine. For the study at large: Whether given at about 4 or about 12 weeks, second doses were pooled.

Data came from immunoSEQ multiplex PCR; TCRdb stores just in-frame clones and leaves some out. The sample lists around 180,000 clones; 87% were seen once. Study-wide results and caveats: Sampled repertoires all dated from after the peak T cell response. Increases in Spike-specific TCR breadth and depth were seen after two AZD1222 doses. Baseline antibody screening turned up just a handful of seropositive AZD1222 recipients.

In regard to this clone: Its antigen remains unknown.

Germline V gives CDR1 SGHRS, CDR2 YFSETQ. The CDR3 is 14 residues long. V shed 5 bases and J 3 bases; nucleotides not matched to a gene: 6. V and J are TRBV5-1 and TRBJ2-3; TRBD1 matches at 7 bases. The sequencing used peripheral blood, collected on day 0 of AZD1222 vaccination. The clonotype originates from an adult in good health. The CDR3 spells CASSTGAKTDTQYF. CDR3 coding DNA: TGCGCCAGCAGTACAGGGGCGAAAACAGATACGCAGTATTTT.